This T cell receptor beta chain emerged from a study of cytomegalovirus exposure and HLA in healthy donors. Study-level background: An analysis done earlier identified some 120 million unique TCR beta sequences from about 179 million T cells.

This clone was picked up a small number of times. Primers for the PCR totalled 60 Vbeta and 13 Jbeta. Sequencing was performed with immunoSEQ multiplex PCR; in TCRdb, only in-frame clones are kept and a portion is missing. The sample holds approximately 110,000 clones, more than 65% seen once. CDR1 is SEHNR, CDR2 FQNEAQ, per germline (reference sequence). With V trimmed by 1 base and J by 1 base, 10 bases remained unmatched. The CDR3 is 18 amino acids. Sample: PBMCs. The rearrangement links TRBV7-9 to TRBJ2-5, with TRBD2 matching over 9 bases. The receptor was derived from a human donor in good health. For the CDR3, the DNA is TGTGCCAGCAGCTTAGGGGGTAGCGGGAGATCAACCCAAGAGACCCAGTACTTC. This encodes CASSLGGSGRSTQETQYF.